This TCR beta chain was captured in a study of spatial heterogeneity in lung cancer. The CDR3 covers 16 residues. Losses at the gene ends were 2 bases for V and 2 bases for J; bases not matched to a gene: 11. The germline gives CDR1 DFQATT, CDR2 SNEGSKA (reference sequence). Time point in this sample: blood at routine non-recurrence follow-up after resection. TCRdb used MiXCR to reprocess the 5' RACE reads, holding one entry per CDR3 protein. The repertoire holds about 4,000 distinct CDR3 sequences, with about a quarter as singletons. The source material was PBMCs, sampled at follow-up. The TCR comes from a male donor with early-stage non-small cell lung cancer. The chain links TRBV20-1 to TRBJ2-5; 7 bases map to TRBD1. For the CDR3, the DNA is TGCAGTGCTAGAACGACAGGGAACTATTTTCAAGAGACCCAGTACTTC. It translates to CSARTTGNYFQETQYF.